This T cell receptor beta chain was obtained from a study of blood T cell repertoires in COVID-19. Overall study: T cells, B-cell-depleted T cells, or PBMCs provided the cDNA or gDNA that served as material.

Data came from immunoSEQ multiplex PCR; TCRdb stores just in-frame clones and leaves some out. Here the sample spans about 370,000 clones, more than 80% being singletons. Membership in each cohort depended on participant-reported clinical history. Symptom resolution, clearance, or two negative PCRs marked donors in Cohort 3 as recovered. Germline CDR1 reads SGHRS; CDR2 reads YFSETQ. Deletions cut 0 bases from V and 6 bases from J, with 12 bases between. The CDR3 is made up of 14 amino acids. This TCR derives from a man younger than 35 who had recovered from COVID-19. The V gene is TRBV5-1, the J gene TRBJ2-5; no clear D gene. Material for sequencing was PBMCs or T cells enriched from blood (not recorded which). This CDR3 reads CASSLVGPEKTQYF. The DNA of the CDR3 is TGCGCCAGCAGCTTGGTAGGTCCGGAGAAGACCCAGTACTTC.